This T cell receptor (beta chain) was identified during a study of blood T cell repertoires in COVID-19. Participant ages covered roughly 18 to 89 years across 25 or so US areas. Clinical histories supplied by participants themselves formed the basis of cohort assignment. CDR1 is MNHEY and CDR2 is SVGEGT in the germline V gene. The CDR3 is made up of 12 amino acids. Trimming cost V 5 bases and J 8 bases; bases outside gene matches: 4. On this clone: The sample carries other DNA sequences with the same CDR3.

Source study methods: How many nucleated cells were present was estimated from reference gene primer amplification. Only in-frame clones appear in the TCRdb table, and some are missing; sequencing was by immunoSEQ multiplex PCR. That table supplies the V and J calls and clone size; D and trimming were determined from the DNA. The sample records fewer than 450,000 clones, roughly 87% being singletons. Sequenced material: PBMCs or T cells enriched from blood (not recorded which). This clonotype originated in a woman under 40 who had recovered from COVID-19. The V gene is TRBV6-2 or TRBV6-3, the J gene TRBJ1-2, with TRBD1 identical over 8 bases. The CDR3 nucleotides read TGTGCCAGCAGTACAGGGGGGCGAGGCTACACCTTC. Its protein is CASSTGGRGYTF.